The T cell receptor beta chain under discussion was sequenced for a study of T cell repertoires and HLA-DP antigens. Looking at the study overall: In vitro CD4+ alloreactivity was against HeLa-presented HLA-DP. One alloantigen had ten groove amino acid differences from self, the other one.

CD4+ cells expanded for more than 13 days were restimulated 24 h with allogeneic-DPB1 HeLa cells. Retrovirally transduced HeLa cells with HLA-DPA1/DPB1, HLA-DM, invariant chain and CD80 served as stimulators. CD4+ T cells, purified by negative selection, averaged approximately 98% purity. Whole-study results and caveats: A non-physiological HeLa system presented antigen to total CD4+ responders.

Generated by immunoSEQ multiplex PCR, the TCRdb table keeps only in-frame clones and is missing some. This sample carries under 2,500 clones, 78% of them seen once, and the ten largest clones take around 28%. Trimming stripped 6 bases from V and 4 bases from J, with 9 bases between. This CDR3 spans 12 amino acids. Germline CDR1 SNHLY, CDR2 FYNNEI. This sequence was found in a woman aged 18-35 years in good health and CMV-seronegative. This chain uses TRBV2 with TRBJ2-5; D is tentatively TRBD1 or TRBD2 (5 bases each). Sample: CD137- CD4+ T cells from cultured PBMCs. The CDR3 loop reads CASRGDGETQYF. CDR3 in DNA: TGTGCCAGCAGGGGGGACGGAGAGACCCAGTACTTC.